This T cell receptor beta chain was observed in a study of blood T cells in healthy people across ages. In the study overall: About one barcoded TCR beta cDNA was captured per two T cells.

Concerning this clonotype itself: What it binds is not known.

Germline CDR1 is MNHNY and CDR2 is SVGAGI (reference sequence). With 3 bases removed from V and 4 bases from J, the gap between germline ends came to 16 bases. The CDR3 runs 16 residues. Caucasian, healthy and from Russia, the donors were aged between about 6 and 90. Study outcomes and limitations: PBMC samples, being unsorted, prevented any conclusive comparison of naive and antigen-experienced cells.

The second PCR ran roughly 7 to 12 cycles with a sample-barcoded 5' primer and J-beta primers. Every cDNA was tagged by a template-switch adaptor with 12 random nucleotides. TCRdb re-derived calls from the 5' RACE reads in MiXCR, one entry per CDR3 protein. In the table there are some 1,800,000 distinct CDR3 sequences, about two fifths of which are singletons. The source of this sequence is a human donor in good health. The J gene is TRBJ1-3, the V gene TRBV6-6, with D unclear. Specimen: blood. DNA of the CDR3: TGTGCCAGCAGTTATGGGTCCGAGGGCCTAGGAAACACCATATATTTT. It codes for CASSYGSEGLGNTIYF.